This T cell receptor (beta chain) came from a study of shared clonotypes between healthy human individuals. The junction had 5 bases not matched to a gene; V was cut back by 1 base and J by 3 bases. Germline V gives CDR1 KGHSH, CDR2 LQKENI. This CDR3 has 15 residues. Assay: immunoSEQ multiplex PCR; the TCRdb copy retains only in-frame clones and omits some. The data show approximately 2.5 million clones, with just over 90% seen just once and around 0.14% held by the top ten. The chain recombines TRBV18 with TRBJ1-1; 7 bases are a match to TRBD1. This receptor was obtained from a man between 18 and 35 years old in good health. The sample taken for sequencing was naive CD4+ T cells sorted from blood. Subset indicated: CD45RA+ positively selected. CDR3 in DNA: TGTGCCAGCTCACCACGGGAGGGGGCGGACACTGAAGCTTTCTTT. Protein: CASSPREGADTEAFF.